The 7 T cell receptor beta chains below were found in one sample sequenced in a study of T cell responses to AZD1222 COVID-19 vaccine. Here immunoSEQ multiplex PCR was the method, and the copy in TCRdb shows in-frame clones only, minus some. The data show about 270,000 clones, almost 95% seen once. Sequencing used peripheral blood, obtained 28 days after the second AZD1222 dose. These receptors were collected from an adult who received the AZD1222 COVID-19 vaccine.

The chain joins TRBV28 to TRBJ2-7, with D hard to call. The CDR3 is made up of 12 amino acids. Trimming pared 5 bases from V and 4 bases from J, leaving 9 bases between. CDR1 and CDR2 from the germline V gene are MDHEN and SYDVKM. CDR3 protein: CASSRRGYEQYF. The CDR3 nucleotides are TGTGCCAGCAGTCGACGAGGTTACGAGCAGTACTTC.

The J gene is TRBJ1-2, the V gene TRBV27; D is undetermined. V shed 2 bases and J shed 4 bases, with 8 bases lying between them. The CDR3 is made up of 13 amino acids. Germline values: CDR1 MNHEY, CDR2 SMNVEV (reference sequence). Here the CDR3 DNA reads TGTGCCAGCAGTTTACGTCCGGCCTATGGCTACACCTTC. Amino acid sequence: CASSLRPAYGYTF.

The chain carries TRBV18 and TRBJ1-1; 10 bases are a match to TRBD1. CDR3 length equals 19 residues. The V and J ends lost 1 base and 6 bases, in that order; junction bases with no gene match: 17. Germline V gives CDR1 KGHSH, CDR2 LQKENI. CDR3 amino acids: CASSPRQANGQGGEAEAFF. CDR3 coding DNA: TGTGCCAGCTCACCACGACAGGCAAACGGACAGGGGGGAGAGGCTGAAGCTTTCTTT.

This sequence joins TRBV9 and TRBJ1-3; D is undetermined. The V end lost 5 bases, the J end lost 2 bases, and 5 bases lay between the germline ends. Germline values: CDR1 SGDLS, CDR2 YYNGEE. The CDR3 length is 12 residues. Written as DNA, the CDR3 is TGTGCCAGCAGAGGACCTGGAAACACCATATATTTT. Protein: CASRGPGNTIYF.

V usage is TRBV19 and J usage is TRBJ2-7, with TRBD1 identical over 9 bases. The germline gives CDR1 LNHDA, CDR2 SQIVND (reference sequence). The CDR3 extends over 14 amino acids. J lost 4 bases, V lost 6 bases, and 7 bases had no gene match. CDR3 DNA sequence: TGTGCCAGTAGGCAAACCGGGACAGGGTACGAGCAGTACTTC. It yields the protein CASRQTGTGYEQYF.

CDR3 nucleotide sequence: TGTGCCAGCAGCTTATCTTGGGGGGCAGATTACCATCAGCCCCAGCATTTT. Translating it yields CASSLSWGADYHQPQHF. The J gene is TRBJ1-5, the V gene TRBV7-9; TRBD1 might be the D (6 bases). V shed 2 bases and J shed 5 bases, with 19 bases lying between them. The CDR3 contains 17 residues. The V gene's germline CDR1 is SEHNR and CDR2 FQNEAQ (reference sequence).

V and J are TRBV6-6 and TRBJ2-4; 9 bases map to TRBD2. The V and J ends lost 10 bases and 0 bases, in that order; junction bases with no gene match: 4. CDR3 length equals 14 residues. Per germline, CDR1 MNHNY and CDR2 SVGAGI (reference sequence). In DNA form, the CDR3 reads TGTGCCACCTCTAGCGGGGTAGCCAAAAACATTCAGTACTTC. It specifies CATSSGVAKNIQYF.